The 29 T cell receptor beta chains below come from one sample, sequenced in a study of Ad26.COV2.S vaccination and SARS-CoV-2 variants. TCRdb keeps only in-frame clones here, not all; method: immunoSEQ multiplex PCR. The sample shows about 350,000 clones, approximately 90% of them seen only once. This material consisted of peripheral blood, taken after recovery from COVID-19. Receptors originate from a human donor who had recovered from COVID-19.

This chain joins TRBV5-6 and TRBJ2-2; D unresolved. This CDR3 contains 15 residues. The germline V and J ends were trimmed by 2 bases and 0 bases, with 8 bases remaining between them. Per germline, CDR1 SGHDT and CDR2 YYEEEE. The CDR3 bases are TGTGCCAGCAGCTTTTACAGCGCGAACACCGGGGAGCTGTTTTTT. Protein product: CASSFYSANTGELFF.

This chain uses TRBV6-1 with TRBJ1-1, with D uncertain. The V and J ends lost 3 bases and 7 bases respectively, with 12 bases between them. Germline V gene sequence: CDR1 MNHNS, CDR2 SASEGT. The CDR3 sequence is 13 residues long. CDR3 region: CASSDKVGFEAFF. Written as DNA, the CDR3 is TGTGCCAGCAGTGATAAGGTGGGGTTTGAAGCTTTCTTT.

A remark on this clone: This same CDR3 is encoded by further DNA sequences in the sample. The rearrangement uses TRBV18 and TRBJ1-1; D not certain. The CDR3 runs 13 residues. The germline V gene has CDR1 KGHSH and CDR2 LQKENI. Trimming cost V 1 base and J 1 base, with 4 bases left between them. The CDR3 DNA follows: TGTGCCAGCTCACCACAAGGGAACACTGAAGCTTTCTTT. Its protein product is CASSPQGNTEAFF. Looking up the rest from reference TRBV18 and TRBJ1-1 gives the full variable domain: NAGVMQNPRHLVRRRGQEARLRCSPMKGHSHVYWYRQLPEEGLKFMVYLQKENIIDESGMPKERFSAEFPKEGPSILRIQQVVRGDSAAYFCASSPQGNTEAFFGQGTRLTVV.

V usage is TRBV5-4 and J usage is TRBJ1-2; no clear D. The CDR3 is 14 amino acids. Germline V gives CDR1 SGHNT, CDR2 YYREEE (reference sequence). The V end was cut by 0 bases, the J end by 7 bases, with 13 bases between. The DNA of the CDR3 is TGTGCCAGCAGCTTGGATCGGGTTGTAGGTGGCTACACCTTC. Translated: CASSLDRVVGGYTF.

V gene TRBV6-5 combines with J gene TRBJ1-5; weak D call: TRBD1 (5 bases). Per the germline V gene, CDR1 is MNHEY and CDR2 is SVGAGI. The CDR3 totals 14 residues. V was clipped by 7 bases and J by 1 base, with 11 bases between them. CDR3 sequence: CASTGNLSNQPQHF. CDR3 DNA sequence: TGTGCCAGCACAGGGAATTTGAGCAATCAGCCCCAGCATTTT.

In regard to this clone: This is likely an artifact of a read error, given a far larger clone one base away. The CDR3 nucleotides read TGTGCCAGCAGCTCCAGGACAGCAACTAATGAAAAACTGTTTTTT. Amino acids: CASSSRTATNEKLFF. The chain has TRBV11-2 and TRBJ1-4, with a weak D call TRBD1 (6 bases). V lost 4 bases and J lost 0, with 9 bases in between. The CDR3 runs to 15 residues. Germline V gene lookup returns CDR1 SGHAT and CDR2 FQNNGV. The full variable domain, with the rest looked up from reference TRBV11-2 and TRBJ1-4, is EAGVAQSPRYKIIEKRQSVAFWCNPISGHATLYWYQQILGQGPKLLIQFQNNGVVDDSQLPKDRFSAERLKGVDSTLKIQPAKLEDSAVYLCASSSRTATNEKLFFGSGTQLSVL.

This chain connects TRBV10-2 to TRBJ1-3; no clear D gene. CDR3 length equals 12 residues. The germline gives CDR1 WSHSY, CDR2 SAAADI. Trimming left V 2 bases short and J 4 bases short, with 3 bases between. As DNA, the CDR3 is TGCGCCAGCAGTGAGGCGGGAAACACCATATATTTT. Translation gives CASSEAGNTIYF.

This chain joins TRBV21-1 and TRBJ1-1; the D call in the table, TRBD1, was not verified against the DNA. TRBV21-1 is deemed a pseudogene. This CDR3 has 17 amino acids. The DNA of the CDR3 is TGTGCCAGCAGCAAGGGGCAGTCTCGGTTTTGGGACACTGAAGCTTTCTTT. This codes for CASSKGQSRFWDTEAFF.

The gene calls are TRBV10-1 and TRBJ1-4; D ambiguous. The germline gives CDR1 WNHNN, CDR2 SYGVQD (reference sequence). The V and J ends lost 3 bases and 0 bases respectively, with 11 bases between them. The CDR3 is made up of 16 amino acids. The CDR3 DNA is TGCGCCAGCAGTGATTCTTGGGATGCAACTAATGAAAAACTGTTTTTT. Protein: CASSDSWDATNEKLFF.

This clone appeared once. The V gene is TRBV4-3, the J gene TRBJ1-1; D gene unclear. Looked up from germline, CDR1 is LGHNA and CDR2 is YSLEER. The CDR3 is 15 amino acids. The ends were cut back, 2 bases at V and 1 base at J, with 11 bases in the middle. CDR3 DNA sequence: TGCGCCAGCAGCCAACTTATCGTAGGGAACACTGAAGCTTTCTTT. As protein: CASSQLIVGNTEAFF.

The genes are TRBV9 and TRBJ2-3; D possibly matches TRBD1 or TRBD2 (6 bases each). This CDR3 has 15 amino acids. The germline gives CDR1 SGDLS, CDR2 YYNGEE. Trimming stripped 0 bases from V and 2 bases from J, with 10 bases between. CDR3 nucleotide sequence: TGTGCCAGCAGCGTAGATGGGGGGCTCACAGATACGCAGTATTTT. Encoded protein: CASSVDGGLTDTQYF.

The V and J genes are TRBV3-1 (or the pseudogene TRBV3-2) and TRBJ2-7; the match to TRBD1 covers 7 bases. Trimming removed 4 bases from V and 3 bases from J; junction bases left unmatched: 6. CDR1 is LGHDT, CDR2 YNNKEL, per germline (reference sequence). The CDR3 contains 14 residues. The CDR3 is CASSPYRGNYEQYF. The CDR3 DNA is TGTGCCAGCAGCCCATACAGGGGAAACTACGAGCAGTACTTC.

The chain combines TRBV15 with TRBJ1-1, with TRBD1 identical over 8 bases. J lost 3 bases, V lost 4 bases, and 13 bases had no gene match. The CDR3 runs 17 residues. The germline V gene encodes CDR1 LNHNV and CDR2 YYDKDF (reference sequence). The CDR3 DNA sequence: TGTGCCACCAGCACAGGGACAGGAGGGGTCAGGGACACTGAAGCTTTCTTT. This encodes CATSTGTGGVRDTEAFF.

The chain is built from TRBV12-3 or TRBV12-4 and TRBJ2-3; TRBD1 or TRBD2 may be the D gene (6 bases each). This CDR3 comprises 13 residues. V dropped 5 bases and J dropped 7 bases, with 13 bases sitting between them. The chain's CDR3 is CASSQTGRHTQYF. For the CDR3, the DNA is TGTGCCAGCAGTCAAACAGGGAGGCATACGCAGTATTTT.

In its sample, this clone was seen once. The chain joins TRBV7-9 to TRBJ1-1; D gene unclear. The CDR3 totals 14 residues. Trimming took 2 bases from V and 1 from J, leaving 8 bases between them. The germline V gene encodes CDR1 SEHNR and CDR2 FQNEAQ (reference sequence). CDR3 in DNA: TGTGCCAGCAGCTTAAGGGTCAGGAACACTGAAGCTTTCTTT. It encodes CASSLRVRNTEAFF.

The chain carries TRBV10-2 and TRBJ1-2; D gene unclear. CDR3 length: 14 residues. In germline, CDR1 is WSHSY, CDR2 SAAADI. The V gene lost 3 bases and the J gene lost 6 bases, with 14 bases spanning the gap. The CDR3 nucleotides are TGCGCCAGCAGTGATTGGGTTGGGCAGGATGGCTACACCTTC. This gives the protein CASSDWVGQDGYTF.

The chain employs TRBV7-9 and TRBJ1-4; unclear D gene. Per germline, CDR1 SEHNR and CDR2 FQNEAQ (reference sequence). Trimming removed 8 bases at V and 7 bases at J, with 14 bases between. This CDR3 has 13 residues. The CDR3: CASLGSPSEKLFF. In DNA, the CDR3 is TGTGCCAGCTTGGGCAGCCCGAGTGAAAAACTGTTTTTT. The full variable domain, in which reference TRBV7-9 and TRBJ1-4 provide the parts outside the CDR3, is DTGVSQNPRHKITKRGQNVTFRCDPISEHNRLYWYRQTLGQGPEFLTYFQNEAQLEKSRLLSDRFSAERPKGSFSTLEIQRTEQGDSAMYLCASLGSPSEKLFFGSGTQLSVL.

V and J are TRBV11-2 and TRBJ1-6; perhaps TRBD1 as D (6 bases). The germline CDR1 and CDR2 sequences are SGHAT and FQNNGV. Trimming cost V 5 bases and J 6 bases, with 14 bases left between them. The CDR3 extends over 15 amino acids. The DNA of the CDR3 is TGTGCCAGCAGCACCACGGACAGCATTAATTCACCCCTCCACTTT. Translation: CASSTTDSINSPLHF.

This chain's CDR3 is CASSITGLRGDEQYF. CDR3 DNA sequence: TGTGCCAGTAGCATAACCGGGTTACGGGGTGACGAGCAGTACTTC. The V call is TRBV19, the J call TRBJ2-7; D might be TRBD2 (5 bases). Germline V gene data show CDR1 as LNHDA and CDR2 as SQIVND (reference sequence). The CDR3 contains 15 residues. Trimming removed 6 bases from V and 5 bases from J, with 20 bases in between.

This chain joins TRBV28 and TRBJ2-7; 8 nucleotides align to TRBD1. The germline V gene has CDR1 MDHEN and CDR2 SYDVKM. The CDR3 consists of 13 residues. V trimming: 6 bases; J trimming: 2 bases; junction bases outside the gene matches: 3. The DNA of the CDR3 is TGTGCCAGCAGAGGACAGGGCGCCTACGAGCAGTACTTC. Translated, it gives CASRGQGAYEQYF.

Comments on this clone: An end of the junction differs from the germline gene, which may be a read error. Other DNA sequences in the same sample also yield this CDR3. J is TRBJ1-2 and V is TRBV18; TRBD1 aligns across 7 bases. CDR3 length: 12 residues. Germline CDR1 KGHSH, CDR2 LQKENI. CDR3 in amino acids: CASVGGDYGYTF. Here the CDR3 DNA reads TGTGCCAGCGTAGGGGGCGACTATGGCTACACTTTC.

V usage is TRBV14 and J usage is TRBJ1-5, with a weak D call TRBD1 (5 bases). The CDR3 spans 14 residues. The V end lost 6 bases, the J end lost 0 bases, and 9 bases lay between the germline ends. Germline assignment: CDR1 SGHDN and CDR2 FVKESK. The CDR3 spells CASRARDSNQPQHF. The CDR3 coding sequence is TGTGCCAGCAGGGCCAGGGATAGCAATCAGCCCCAGCATTTT.

This clone has just one count. V usage is TRBV19 and J usage is TRBJ2-2; weak D call: TRBD2 (6 bases). Germline CDR1 is LNHDA and CDR2 is SQIVND (reference sequence). V lost 5 bases and J lost 10, with 14 bases in between. This CDR3 contains 13 residues. The CDR3 DNA reads TGTGCCAGTAGTCCGGGGGTCGGCCAGGAGCTGTTTTTT. This translates into CASSPGVGQELFF.

The genes are TRBV4-2 and TRBJ2-7, with D hard to call. V lost 0 bases, J lost 6 bases, and 6 bases lay in between. CDR1 is LGHNA and CDR2 is YNFKEQ in the germline V gene. The CDR3 sequence is 12 residues long. The chain's CDR3 is CASSQEWGEQYF. CDR3 DNA sequence: TGTGCCAGCAGCCAAGAGTGGGGCGAGCAGTACTTC.

The gene calls are TRBV6-5 and TRBJ2-1, with D uncertain. The CDR3 runs to 10 residues. Germline CDR1 MNHEY, CDR2 SVGAGI. Trimming cost V 8 bases and J 4 bases, with 3 bases left between them. CDR3 sequence reads: CASSYNEQFF. DNA for the CDR3: TGTGCCAGCTCTTACAATGAGCAGTTCTTC.

The rearrangement joins TRBV10-3 to TRBJ1-4, with no clear D. The CDR3 has 11 amino acids. Per the germline V gene, CDR1 is ENHRY and CDR2 is SYGVKD. The CDR3 DNA reads as TGTGCTTCTTCAACTAATGAAAAACTGTTTTTT. Translation gives CASSTNEKLFF.

The genes are TRBV5-4 and TRBJ2-5; TRBD2 might be the D (6 bases). Germline values: CDR1 SGHNT, CDR2 YYREEE (reference sequence). The CDR3 consists of 13 residues. V lost 5 bases to trimming and J lost 7 bases, with 15 bases between them. The CDR3 region is CASRSAGSGTQYF. The CDR3 region has the DNA TGTGCCAGCAGGAGTGCGGGGTCAGGGACCCAGTACTTC.

The J gene is TRBJ2-7, the V gene TRBV2; D is unresolved. The CDR3 runs 14 residues. The V end lost 1 base, the J end lost 1 base, and 8 bases lay between the germline ends. The germline CDR1 and CDR2 sequences are SNHLY and FYNNEI. The CDR3: CASSEVGRSYEQYF. The CDR3 DNA follows: TGTGCCAGCAGTGAAGTGGGCAGGTCCTACGAGCAGTACTTC.

The V gene is TRBV5-6, the J gene TRBJ2-7; TRBD1 matches at 7 bases. V was clipped by 4 bases and J by 1 base; unmatched bases: 2. This CDR3 has 13 residues. In germline, CDR1 is SGHDT, CDR2 YYEEEE. In DNA, the CDR3 is TGTGCCAGCAGCCCGACAGGGTCCTACGAGCAGTACTTC. Encoded protein: CASSPTGSYEQYF.